This TCR beta chain appears in the sequencing data of a study of PD-1 blockade in classical Hodgkin lymphoma. This sample's time point: cycle 4 day 1 (C4D1), after more than 5 weeks of nivolumab. The patients all showed relapse after autologous stem cell transplantation, while their brentuximab vedotin exposure varied. Trimming left V 2 bases short and J 3 bases short, with 16 bases between. The germline CDR1 and CDR2 sequences are MNHEY and SMNVEV (reference sequence). The CDR3 is 16 residues long. This table comes from immunoSEQ multiplex PCR, and its TCRdb copy is limited to in-frame clones, with some not included. The data show 90,000 to 140,000 clones, roughly nine tenths seen once.

Material: peripheral blood mononuclear cells (PBMCs), obtained before the fourth cycle of nivolumab. The TCR originated in a human donor with classical Hodgkin lymphoma. The rearrangement uses TRBV27 and TRBJ1-1; no firm D call. This CDR3 reads CASSLAGRMGYTEAFF. The CDR3 coding sequence is TGTGCCAGCAGTTTAGCGGGCCGGATGGGCTACACTGAAGCTTTCTTT.